Sequencing of this T cell receptor (beta chain) was carried out in a study of T cell repertoires in cytomegalovirus infection. TCRdb called the reads again in MiXCR, with one record for every CDR3 protein. The sample has 650,000 to 850,000 distinct CDR3 sequences; roughly 28% are singletons. Germline CDR1 and CDR2: LNHDA and SQIVND (reference sequence). CDR3 length: 13 residues. V was trimmed by 3 bases and J by 5 bases, leaving 10 bases between them. About this clonotype: Its specificity is not known.

The sequence came from a human donor in good health (CMV status not recorded). Some clones in this sample may be carry-over from other donors' samples. V and J are TRBV19 and TRBJ1-1; D remains ambiguous. Source: cultured CD8+ T cells from PBMCs, taken from culture after CMV antigen stimulation. CDR3 amino acids: CASSIGGKTEAFF. The CDR3 region has the DNA TGTGCCAGTAGTATCGGAGGGAAGACTGAAGCTTTCTTT.